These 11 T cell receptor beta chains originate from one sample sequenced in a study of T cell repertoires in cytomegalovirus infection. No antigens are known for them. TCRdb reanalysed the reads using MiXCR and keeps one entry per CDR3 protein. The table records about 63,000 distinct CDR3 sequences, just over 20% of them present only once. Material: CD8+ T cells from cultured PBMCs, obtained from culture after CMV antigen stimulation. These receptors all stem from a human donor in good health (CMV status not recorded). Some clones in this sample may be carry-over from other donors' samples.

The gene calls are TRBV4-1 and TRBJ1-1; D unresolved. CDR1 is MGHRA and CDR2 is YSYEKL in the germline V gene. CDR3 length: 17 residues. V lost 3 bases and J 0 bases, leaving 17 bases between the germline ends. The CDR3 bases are TGCGCCAGCAGCCAGCGAACAGACTCCGAGTTGAACACTGAAGCTTTCTTT. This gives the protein CASSQRTDSELNTEAFF.

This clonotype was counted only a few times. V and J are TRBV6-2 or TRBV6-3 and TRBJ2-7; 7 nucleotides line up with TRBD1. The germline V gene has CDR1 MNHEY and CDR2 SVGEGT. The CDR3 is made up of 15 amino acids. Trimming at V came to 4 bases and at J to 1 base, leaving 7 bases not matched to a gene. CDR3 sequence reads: CASSWTGLGSYEQYF. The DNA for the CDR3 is TGTGCCAGCAGTTGGACAGGCCTTGGTTCCTACGAGCAGTACTTC.

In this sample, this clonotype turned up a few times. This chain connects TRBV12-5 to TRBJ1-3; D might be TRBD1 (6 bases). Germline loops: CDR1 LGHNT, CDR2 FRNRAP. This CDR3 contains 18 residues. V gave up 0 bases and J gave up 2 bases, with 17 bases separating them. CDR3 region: CASGLVVGTPGPGNTIYF. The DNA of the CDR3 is TGTGCTAGTGGTTTGGTGGTGGGGACACCGGGCCCTGGAAACACCATATATTTT.

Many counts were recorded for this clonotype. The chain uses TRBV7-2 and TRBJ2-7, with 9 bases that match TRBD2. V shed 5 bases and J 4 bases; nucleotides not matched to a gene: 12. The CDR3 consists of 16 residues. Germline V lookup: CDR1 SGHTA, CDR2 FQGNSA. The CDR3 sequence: CASSPTVASGEYEQYF. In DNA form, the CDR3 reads TGTGCCAGCAGCCCGACCGTCGCTAGCGGGGAGTACGAGCAGTACTTC.

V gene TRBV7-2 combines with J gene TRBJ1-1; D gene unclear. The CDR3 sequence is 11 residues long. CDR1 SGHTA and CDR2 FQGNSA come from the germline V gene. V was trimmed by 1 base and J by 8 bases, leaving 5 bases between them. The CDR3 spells CASSLETEAFF. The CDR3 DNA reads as TGTGCCAGCAGCTTAGAGACAGAAGCTTTCTTT.

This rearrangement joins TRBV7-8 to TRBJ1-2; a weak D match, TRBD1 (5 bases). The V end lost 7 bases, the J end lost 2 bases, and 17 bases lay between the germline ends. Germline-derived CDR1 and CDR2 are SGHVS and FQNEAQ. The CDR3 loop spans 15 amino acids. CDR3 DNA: TGTGCCAGCACCCTTAGTCCTGGACACAACTATGGCTACACCTTC. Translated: CASTLSPGHNYGYTF.

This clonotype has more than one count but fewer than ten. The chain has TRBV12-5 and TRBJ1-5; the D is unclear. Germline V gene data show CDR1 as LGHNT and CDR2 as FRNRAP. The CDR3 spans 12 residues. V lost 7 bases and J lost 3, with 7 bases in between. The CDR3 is CASAVFNQPQHF. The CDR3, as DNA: TGTGCTAGTGCCGTTTTCAATCAGCCCCAGCATTTT.

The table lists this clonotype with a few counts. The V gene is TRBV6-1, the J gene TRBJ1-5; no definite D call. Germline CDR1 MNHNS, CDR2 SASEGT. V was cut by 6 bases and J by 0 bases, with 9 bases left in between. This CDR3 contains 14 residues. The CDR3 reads CASSQARSNQPQHF. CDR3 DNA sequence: TGTGCCAGCAGCCAAGCCCGTAGCAATCAGCCCCAGCATTTT.

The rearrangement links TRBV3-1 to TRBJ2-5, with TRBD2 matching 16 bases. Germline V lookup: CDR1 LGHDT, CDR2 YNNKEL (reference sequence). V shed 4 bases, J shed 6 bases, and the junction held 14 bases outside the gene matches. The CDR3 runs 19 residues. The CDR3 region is CASSPPGLAGGPNWKTQYF. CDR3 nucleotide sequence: TGTGCCAGCAGCCCACCGGGACTAGCGGGGGGGCCTAACTGGAAGACCCAGTACTTC.

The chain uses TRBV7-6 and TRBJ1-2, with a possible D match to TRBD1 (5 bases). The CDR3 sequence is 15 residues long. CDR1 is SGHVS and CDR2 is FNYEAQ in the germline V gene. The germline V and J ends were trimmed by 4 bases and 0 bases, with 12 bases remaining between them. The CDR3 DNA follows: TGTGCCAGCAGCTCGGGAGCAGGGTCTAACTATGGCTACACCTTC. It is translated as CASSSGAGSNYGYTF.

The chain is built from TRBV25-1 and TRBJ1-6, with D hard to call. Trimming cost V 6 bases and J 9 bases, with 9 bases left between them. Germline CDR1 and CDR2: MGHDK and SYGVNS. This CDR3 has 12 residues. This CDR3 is CASRYPGSPLHF. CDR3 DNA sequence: TGTGCCAGCAGATATCCGGGTTCACCCCTCCACTTT.